The 14 T cell receptor beta chains below come from one sample, sequenced in a study of cytomegalovirus exposure and HLA in healthy donors. PCR amplification relied on 60 Vbeta primers (plus 13 Jbeta primers). Repertoires were generated with immunoSEQ multiplex PCR, while TCRdb's copy carries only in-frame clones and drops some. The profile shows 30,000 to 40,000 clones, 80% of them singletons. The sequenced sample consisted of PBMCs. The receptor set was obtained from a male donor in good health and CMV-seronegative.

The CDR3 loop is CASRSSGLAGVHEQYF. The CDR3 DNA follows: TGTGCCAGCAGGTCCTCGGGACTAGCGGGAGTCCACGAGCAGTACTTC. The J gene is TRBJ2-7, the V gene TRBV6-6; TRBD2 aligns across 14 bases. With V trimmed by 6 bases and J by 5 bases, 9 bases remained unmatched. The CDR3 has 16 amino acids. The germline gives CDR1 MNHNY, CDR2 SVGAGI (reference sequence).

V gene TRBV7-6 combines with J gene TRBJ2-5, with 9 nucleotides matching TRBD2. The germline V gene has CDR1 SGHVS and CDR2 FNYEAQ. The CDR3 runs 18 residues. J lost 3 bases, V lost 2 bases, and 13 bases had no gene match. The CDR3 DNA sequence: TGTGCCAGCAGCTTATCCCCCATGGGCGGGGGGGCGGAAGAGACCCAGTACTTC. Translation: CASSLSPMGGGAEETQYF.

This sequence joins TRBV9 and TRBJ2-7, with D possibly matching TRBD2 (6 bases). Germline CDR1 is SGDLS and CDR2 is YYNGEE. This CDR3 has 15 amino acids. V lost 0 bases to trimming and J lost 1 base, with 11 bases between them. DNA for the CDR3: TGTGCCAGCAGCGTAGGTGCTAGCGAATCCTACGAGCAGTACTTC. This sequence encodes CASSVGASESYEQYF.

The CDR3 protein is CSVDKRGTYEQYF. The CDR3 DNA sequence: TGCAGCGTTGACAAAAGGGGAACCTACGAGCAGTACTTC. The V gene is TRBV29-1, the J gene TRBJ2-7; D possibly corresponds to TRBD1 (5 bases). Germline lookup yields CDR1 SQVTM and CDR2 ANQGSEA. This CDR3 region has 13 residues. Trimming removed 3 bases from V and 2 bases from J, with 11 bases in between.

The chain links TRBV28 to TRBJ1-2, with TRBD1 as a possible D gene (5 bases). CDR3 length: 18 residues. Trimming pared 5 bases from V and 3 bases from J, leaving 25 bases between. Germline V CDR1 and CDR2: MDHEN, SYDVKM. The CDR3 spells CASSMAPIGHPADYGYTF. CDR3 DNA sequence: TGTGCCAGCAGTATGGCCCCAATCGGACACCCGGCGGACTATGGCTACACCTTC.

This chain connects TRBV18 to TRBJ1-1; D not certain. Germline V lookup: CDR1 KGHSH, CDR2 LQKENI. Trimming removed 6 bases at V and 3 bases at J, with 14 bases between. The CDR3 extends over 14 amino acids. The CDR3 loop reads CASSPGSGYTEAFF. CDR3 in DNA: TGTGCCAGCTCTCCCGGGAGCGGTTACACTGAAGCTTTCTTT.

This clone was counted only a few times. A read error may account for a junction end that differs from germline. This chain connects TRBV19 to TRBJ2-1, with a tentative D call TRBD2 (5 bases). Germline V gene data show CDR1 as LNHDA and CDR2 as SQIVND (reference sequence). This CDR3 has 17 residues. CDR3 protein: CASSVELGSVSYNEQFF. The CDR3 DNA reads TGTGCCAGTAGTGTAGAACTAGGTTCGGTATCCTACAATGAGCAGTTCTTC.

V usage is TRBV30 and J usage is TRBJ1-4, with TRBD1 as a possible D gene (5 bases). CDR1 GTSNPN and CDR2 SVGIG come from the germline V gene (reference sequence). V was trimmed by 1 base and J by 8 bases, leaving 8 bases between them. This CDR3 spans 12 amino acids. CDR3 loop: CAWSASGEKLFF. Here the CDR3 DNA reads TGTGCCTGGAGTGCGTCAGGGGAAAAACTGTTTTTT. Combining the CDR3 with reference TRBV30 and TRBJ1-4 gives the whole variable domain SQTIHQWPATLVQPVGSPLSLECTVEGTSNPNLYWYRQAAGRGLQLLFYSVGIGQISSEVPQNLSASRPQDRQFILSSKKLLLSDSGFYLCAWSASGEKLFFGSGTQLSVL.

V usage is TRBV7-2 and J usage is TRBJ2-7, with a possible D match to TRBD1 (6 bases). Looked up from germline, CDR1 is SGHTA and CDR2 is FQGNSA. The CDR3 covers 13 residues. Trimming cost V 5 bases and J 6 bases, with 14 bases left between them. This CDR3 reads CASSHEQGFEQYF. CDR3 DNA: TGTGCCAGCAGCCATGAACAGGGTTTCGAGCAGTACTTC. The full variable domain, its missing parts supplied by reference TRBV7-2 and TRBJ2-7, is GAGVSQSPSNKVTEKGKDVELRCDPISGHTALYWYRQSLGQGLEFLIYFQGNSAPDKSGLPSDRFSAERTGGSVSTLTIQRTQQEDSAVYLCASSHEQGFEQYFGPGTRLTVT.

This clone turned up a few times. The gene calls are TRBV30 and TRBJ1-3, with D maybe TRBD1 (6 bases). With 0 bases removed from V and 4 bases from J, the gap between germline ends came to 10 bases. Germline V gives CDR1 GTSNPN, CDR2 SVGIG (reference sequence). The length of the CDR3 is 14 residues. Here the CDR3 DNA reads TGTGCCTGGAGTGTATCAGGGGCAGGAAACACCATATATTTT. Protein product: CAWSVSGAGNTIYF.

The rearrangement links TRBV27 to TRBJ2-2; 8 bases agree with TRBD1. The CDR3 sequence is 16 residues long. Germline CDR1 reads MNHEY; CDR2 reads SMNVEV (reference sequence). The V and J ends lost 4 bases and 7 bases, in that order; junction bases with no gene match: 11. Here the CDR3 DNA reads TGTGCCAGCAGTTACCACGGGAAGGGACAGGTCGGGGAGCTGTTTTTT. This gives the protein CASSYHGKGQVGELFF.

J is TRBJ1-2 and V is TRBV27; 8 bases match TRBD1. V shed 5 bases, J shed 6 bases, and the junction held 8 bases outside the gene matches. Germline V CDR1 and CDR2: MNHEY, SMNVEV (reference sequence). CDR3 length equals 14 residues. In DNA, the CDR3 is TGTGCCAGCAGTCCCTGGGACAGGTTGGATGGCTACACCTTC. Translated: CASSPWDRLDGYTF.

This chain joins TRBV4-2 and TRBJ1-5; no reliable D call. This CDR3 is built from 15 residues. The V end lost 6 bases, the J end lost 0 bases, and 12 bases lay between the germline ends. From germline, CDR1 is LGHNA and CDR2 YNFKEQ. The CDR3, as DNA: TGTGCCAGCAGAATAGCCGAAGATAGCAATCAGCCCCAGCATTTT. Translated, it gives CASRIAEDSNQPQHF.

The chain joins TRBV29-1 to TRBJ1-2; D call uncertain. The germline gives CDR1 SQVTM, CDR2 ANQGSEA. V shed 0 bases and J shed 4 bases, with 6 bases lying between them. The CDR3 totals 12 residues. CDR3 coding DNA: TGCAGCGTTGAAGATAACAGCTATGGCTACACCTTC. Protein sequence: CSVEDNSYGYTF.